This TCR beta chain was observed in a study of cytomegalovirus exposure and HLA in healthy donors. Study outcomes and limitations: Based on reports, TCR beta sequences accurately predicted HLA-A and HLA-B alleles for most subjects.

With 60 Vbeta and 13 Jbeta primers, the PCR was carried out. Assay used: immunoSEQ multiplex PCR; TCRdb lists only in-frame clones, some missing. The data show 110,000 to 150,000 clones, roughly four fifths seen once. Germline loops: CDR1 MGHRA, CDR2 YSYEKL. The V gene end was trimmed by 0 bases and the J gene end by 4 bases; junction bases not matched to a gene: 5. This CDR3 has 16 amino acids. The count of this clone is one. Its antigen is undetermined. Sequencing was carried out using PBMCs. The rearrangement uses TRBV4-1 and TRBJ2-1; 8 nucleotides agree with TRBD2. The TCR originated in a man younger than 45 in good health and CMV-seronegative. CDR3 DNA: TGCGCCAGCAGCCAAGAGGACAGCGGGAGATACAATGAGCAGTTCTTC. This gives the protein CASSQEDSGRYNEQFF.